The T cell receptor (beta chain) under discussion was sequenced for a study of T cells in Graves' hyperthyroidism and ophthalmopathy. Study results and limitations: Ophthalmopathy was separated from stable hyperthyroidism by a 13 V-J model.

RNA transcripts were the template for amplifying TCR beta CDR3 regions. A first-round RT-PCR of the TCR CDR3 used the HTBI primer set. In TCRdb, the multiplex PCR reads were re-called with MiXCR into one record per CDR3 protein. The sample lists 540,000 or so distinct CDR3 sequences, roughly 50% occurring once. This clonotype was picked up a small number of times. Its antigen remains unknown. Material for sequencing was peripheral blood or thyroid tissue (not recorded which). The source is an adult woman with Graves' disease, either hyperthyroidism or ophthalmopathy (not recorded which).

The DNA for the CDR3 is TGTGCCACCAGTGGCGCGACAGGAGGACGTGAAAAACTGTTTTTT. Translated: CATSGATGGREKLFF. The chain recombines TRBV24-1 with TRBJ1-4; D may be TRBD1 (6 bases). Germline V gene sequence: CDR1 KGHDR, CDR2 SFDVKD. The CDR3 is 15 amino acids. Trimming removed 5 bases from V and 7 bases from J, with 16 bases in between.